The rows below give T cell receptor beta chains drawn from one sample of a study of OX40 agonist ivuxolimab in advanced cancers. This table comes from immunoSEQ multiplex PCR, and its TCRdb copy is limited to in-frame clones, with some not included. This table holds roughly 75,000 clones, about 89% found once. Sequenced material: CD4+ or CD8+ T cells sorted from blood, taken in a trial of the OX40 agonist ivuxolimab. Source of these receptors: an adult with an advanced solid tumor such as melanoma, head and neck, liver or kidney cancer. CDR3s include the opening cysteine and the closing phenylalanine or tryptophan. The D gene is left open where the match is weak. For some rows the clone size is stated as once, few or many, or as a class when expanded; others skip it.

D	V	J	size	CDR3	DNA
TRBD2	TRBV7-6	TRBJ2-1	once	CASSDTGLALINEQFF	TGTGCCAGCAGCGACACGGGACTAGCATTAATCAATGAGCAGTTCTTC
.	TRBV18	TRBJ1-2	.	CASSPPEGTYGYTF	TGTGCCAGCTCACCACCGGAGGGTACCTATGGCTACACCTTC
.	TRBV6-1	TRBJ2-3	.	CASSAFFPGTDTQYF	TGTGCCAGCAGTGCCTTCTTCCCCGGCACAGATACGCAGTATTTT
TRBD2	TRBV12-5	TRBJ2-1	.	CASGLGTSGSNQQFF	TGTGCTAGTGGTTTGGGGACTAGCGGGAGCAATCAGCAGTTCTTC
TRBD1	TRBV28	TRBJ1-5	.	CASRTGANQPQHF	TGTGCCAGCAGGACAGGGGCTAATCAGCCCCAGCATTTT
.	TRBV18	TRBJ2-1	.	CASSPPMAYNEQFF	TGTGCCAGCTCACCACCGATGGCCTACAATGAGCAGTTCTTC
TRBD1	TRBV14	TRBJ1-1	.	CASSGQGAEAFF	TGTGCCAGCAGTGGACAGGGGGCTGAAGCTTTCTTT
.	TRBV10-3	TRBJ1-3	.	CAIGGQSGNTIYF	TGTGCCATCGGTGGACAGTCCGGAAACACCATATATTTT
.	TRBV6-1	TRBJ1-2	.	CASQKSYGYTF	TGTGCCAGCCAGAAGAGTTATGGCTACACCTTC
.	TRBV5-1	TRBJ2-2	.	CASSLVGSTAGELFF	TGCGCCAGCAGCTTGGTCGGGAGCACGGCCGGGGAGCTGTTTTTT
.	TRBV6-1	TRBJ1-3	.	CASSEGQADSGNTIYF	TGTGCCAGCAGTGAAGGGCAGGCCGACTCTGGAAACACCATATATTTT
.	TRBV27	TRBJ2-1	once	CASGELGAIPFF	TGTGCCAGCGGCGAGCTGGGGGCAATTCCGTTCTTC
TRBD1	TRBV5-6	TRBJ1-1	.	CASSLVGARGPTEAFF	TGTGCCAGCAGCTTGGTAGGCGCGAGGGGGCCCACTGAAGCTTTCTTT
TRBD2	TRBV9	TRBJ2-7	once	CASSSTSGRAYEQYF	TGTGCCAGCAGCTCGACTAGCGGGAGGGCCTACGAGCAGTACTTC
.	TRBV5-1	TRBJ2-3	.	CASHPGLNTDTQYF	TGCGCCAGCCACCCGGGGCTGAACACAGATACGCAGTATTTT
.	TRBV5-1	TRBJ2-5	.	CASSLDRSRGQETQYF	TGCGCCAGCAGCTTGGATAGGTCGAGGGGACAAGAGACCCAGTACTTC
.	TRBV7-9	TRBJ2-1	.	CASSHLTGGSSNEQFF	TGTGCCAGCAGCCATCTCACTGGGGGGTCCAGCAATGAGCAGTTCTTC
.	TRBV27	TRBJ1-1	.	CASIGGRTEAFF	TGTGCCAGCATAGGGGGGCGCACTGAAGCTTTCTTT
TRBD1	TRBV19	TRBJ1-5	.	CATSKTTGTGASNQPQHF	TGTGCCACCAGCAAAACGACAGGGACGGGTGCTAGCAATCAGCCCCAGCATTTT
TRBD2	TRBV9	TRBJ2-2	.	CASSTRTSGITGELFF	TGTGCCAGCAGCACTCGGACTAGCGGGATAACCGGGGAGCTGTTTTTT
.	TRBV15	TRBJ1-2	.	CATSRGSYGYTF	TGTGCCACCAGCAGAGGTAGCTATGGCTACACCTTC
.	TRBV2	TRBJ2-1	.	CASSDQGGRQFF	TGTGCCAGCAGTGACCAGGGCGGCAGGCAGTTCTTC
TRBD1	TRBV18	TRBJ1-2	.	CASSPTGGAALGYTF	TGTGCCAGCTCACCAACAGGGGGCGCCGCGCTTGGCTACACCTTC
.	TRBV21-1	TRBJ1-5	.	CASSKTLRGGRNQPQHF	TGTGCCAGCAGCAAAACCCTAAGGGGGGGGCGAAATCAGCCCCAGCATTTT
.	TRBV4-1	TRBJ2-5	.	CASSHTTSPWETQYF	TGCGCCAGCAGCCATACTACTAGTCCTTGGGAGACCCAGTACTTC
.	TRBV2	TRBJ1-1	once	CASSLTGWNTEAFF	TGTGCCAGCAGTCTCACAGGTTGGAACACTGAAGCTTTCTTT
TRBD1	TRBV7-8	TRBJ1-5	.	CASSSDPDRDIQPQHF	TGTGCCAGCAGCTCAGACCCGGACAGGGATATTCAGCCCCAGCATTTT
.	TRBV28	TRBJ1-1	once	CASRPGTPKEAFF	TGTGCCAGCAGGCCCGGGACACCTAAGGAGGCTTTCTTT
TRBD2	TRBV25-1	TRBJ2-5	.	CVAGVGETQYF	TGTGTAGCGGGAGTCGGGGAGACCCAGTACTTC
TRBD2	TRBV2	TRBJ2-7	.	CASSASGNSYEQYF	TGTGCCAGCAGCGCTAGCGGTAATTCCTACGAGCAGTACTTC
TRBD1	TRBV11-3	TRBJ2-7	.	CASSISGTGTSYEQYF	TGTGCCAGCAGCATTTCCGGGACAGGTACGAGCTACGAGCAGTACTTC
TRBD1	TRBV7-9	TRBJ1-1	.	CASRERGPGMNTEAFF	TGTGCCAGCAGGGAGAGGGGGCCTGGGATGAACACTGAAGCTTTCTTT
TRBD2	TRBV10-1	TRBJ2-2	.	CASSVGSGMTGELFF	TGCGCCAGCAGTGTTGGTAGCGGGATGACCGGGGAGCTGTTTTTT
TRBD2	TRBV7-9	TRBJ2-7	.	CASSSTSGRFNEQYF	TGTGCCAGCAGCTCTACTAGCGGGAGGTTTAACGAGCAGTACTTC